The following is a T cell receptor (beta chain) sequence with its context. This sample is drawn from a study of T-cell memory formation after mild COVID-19. TCRdb passed the 5' RACE reads through MiXCR, listing each CDR3 protein once. The sample has hundreds of thousands of distinct CDR3 sequences; less than 25% are singletons. In germline, CDR1 is LGHNA, CDR2 YSLEER. CDR3 length equals 16 residues. Between the trimmed V and J ends, which lost 3 bases and 0 bases, there was a span of 13 bases. The sequence was obtained from a man between 18 and 29 years old who had mild COVID-19 (a few samples of this study predate the infection). Cell type and time point are not known. The sequencing input was PBMCs or a T cell subset sorted from them (not recorded which). The chain recombines TRBV4-3 with TRBJ2-3, with D tentatively TRBD2 (5 bases). The CDR3 is CASSQQLVQSTDTQYF. CDR3 coding DNA: TGCGCCAGCAGCCAGCAACTAGTGCAAAGCACAGATACGCAGTATTTT.